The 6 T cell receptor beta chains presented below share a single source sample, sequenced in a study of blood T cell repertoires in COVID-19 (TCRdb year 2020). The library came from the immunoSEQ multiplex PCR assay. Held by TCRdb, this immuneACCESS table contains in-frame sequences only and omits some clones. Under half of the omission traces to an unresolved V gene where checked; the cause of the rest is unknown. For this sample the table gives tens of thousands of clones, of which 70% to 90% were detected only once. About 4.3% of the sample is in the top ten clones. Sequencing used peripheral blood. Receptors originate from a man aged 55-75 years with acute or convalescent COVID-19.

The DNA for the CDR3 is TGTGCCAGCAGCGTAGACAAACAAACCTACGAGCAGTACTTC. Its protein is CASSVDKQTYEQYF. This chain joins TRBV5-5 and TRBJ2-7; D unclear. The CDR3 runs 14 residues. Germline CDR1 reads SGHKS; CDR2 reads YYEKEE (reference sequence). With 4 bases removed from V and 2 bases from J, the gap between germline ends came to 13 bases.

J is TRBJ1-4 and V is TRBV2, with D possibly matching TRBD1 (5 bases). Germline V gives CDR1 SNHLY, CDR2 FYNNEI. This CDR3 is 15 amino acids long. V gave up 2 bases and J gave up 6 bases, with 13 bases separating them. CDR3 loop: CASSESRVFDEKLFF. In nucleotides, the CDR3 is TGTGCCAGCAGTGAAAGCAGGGTATTTGATGAAAAACTGTTTTTT.

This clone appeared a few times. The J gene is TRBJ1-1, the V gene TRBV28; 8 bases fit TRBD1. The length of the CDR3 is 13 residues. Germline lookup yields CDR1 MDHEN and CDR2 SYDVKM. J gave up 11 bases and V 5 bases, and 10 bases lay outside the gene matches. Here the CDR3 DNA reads TGTGCCAGCAGTCTCTCTCAGGGGGCGCGGGCTTTCTTT. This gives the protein CASSLSQGARAFF.

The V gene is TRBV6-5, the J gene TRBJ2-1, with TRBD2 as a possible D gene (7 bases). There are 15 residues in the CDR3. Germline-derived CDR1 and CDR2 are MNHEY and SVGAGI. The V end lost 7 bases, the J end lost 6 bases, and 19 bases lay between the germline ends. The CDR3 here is CASTIGSGGGNEQFF. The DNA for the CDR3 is TGTGCCAGCACCATTGGGTCGGGGGGCGGCAATGAGCAGTTCTTC.

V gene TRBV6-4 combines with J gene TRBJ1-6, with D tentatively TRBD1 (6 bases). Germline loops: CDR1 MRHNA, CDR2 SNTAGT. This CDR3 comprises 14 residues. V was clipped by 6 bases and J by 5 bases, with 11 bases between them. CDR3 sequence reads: CASRPGHDNSPLHF. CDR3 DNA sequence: TGTGCCAGCAGACCGGGACATGATAATTCACCCCTCCACTTT.

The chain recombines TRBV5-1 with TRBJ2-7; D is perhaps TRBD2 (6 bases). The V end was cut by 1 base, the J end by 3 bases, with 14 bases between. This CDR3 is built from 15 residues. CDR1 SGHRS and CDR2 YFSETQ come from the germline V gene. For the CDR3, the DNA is TGCGCCAGCAGCTTGCCCGAAACTAGCAGCTACGAGCAGTACTTC. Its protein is CASSLPETSSYEQYF.